The rows below give T cell receptor beta chains drawn from one sample of a study of a mutant IDH1 vaccine in newly diagnosed glioma. TCRdb's copy holds only in-frame clones and misses some; the assay was immunoSEQ multiplex PCR. This sample has some 62,000 clones; under 85% occur once, and the top ten carry 3.5% to 4%. What these receptors recognize is not known. Here the sequenced sample was PBMCs, taken from a glioma patient whose treatment included an IDH1 peptide vaccine. Receptor source: a man younger than 40 with glioma. Both conserved end residues are part of each CDR3. The D gene is left open where the match is weak. Not every row has a clone size; where given, it reads once, few, many or a size class.

TRBJ2-3	15	.	TRBV9	TRBD1	TGTGCCAGCAGCGCGGGGGACAGGAGCACAGATACGCAGTATTTT	CASSAGDRSTDTQYF
TRBJ1-5	16	.	TRBV6-6	TRBD1	TGTGCCAGCAGCCAGGGGGCTTTCATTAGCAATCAGCCCCAGCATTTT	CASSQGAFISNQPQHF
TRBJ1-4	15	.	TRBV25-1	TRBD1	TGTGCCAGCAGTCAACGGACAGGGTGGGCTGAAAAACTGTTTTTT	CASSQRTGWAEKLFF
TRBJ1-1	15	.	TRBV9	.	TGTGCCAGCAGCGTAGTCCCGGACAGCAACACTGAAGCTTTCTTT	CASSVVPDSNTEAFF
TRBJ2-7	13	.	TRBV18	TRBD2	TGTGCCAGCTCAACGGGACTAGCGCGCGAGCAGTACTTC	CASSTGLAREQYF
TRBJ1-2	12	.	TRBV19	.	TGTGCCAGTAGGAGGGGAGACTATGGCTACACCTTC	CASRRGDYGYTF
TRBJ1-3	17	.	TRBV7-9	.	TGTGCCAGCAGCAAAGGACCAGCTACGATTTCTGGAAACACCATATATTTT	CASSKGPATISGNTIYF
TRBJ1-5	16	.	TRBV15	.	TGTGCCACCAGCAGGGTTAAGACACCGAGCAATCAGCCCCAGCATTTT	CATSRVKTPSNQPQHF
TRBJ2-7	14	once	TRBV5-1	.	TGCGCCAGCATGCCGGGGACACCTCCCTACGAGCAGTACTTC	CASMPGTPPYEQYF
TRBJ2-7	15	.	TRBV6-5	TRBD1	TGTGCCAGCAGTTACGACCCGGGACAGACCTACGAGCAGTACTTC	CASSYDPGQTYEQYF
TRBJ1-2	16	.	TRBV30	TRBD1	TGTGCCTGGACTATCCCCCGGGACAGGGGGACCTATGGCTACACCTTC	CAWTIPRDRGTYGYTF
TRBJ1-1	12	few	TRBV10-3	.	TGTGCCATCAGTGACCTGGGGACTGAAGCTTTCTTT	CAISDLGTEAFF
TRBJ1-2	15	.	TRBV4-1	.	TGCGCCAGCAGCCAGTGGATCGGGGGTGGCTATGGCTACACCTTC	CASSQWIGGGYGYTF
TRBJ1-5	16	.	TRBV19	TRBD1	TGTGCCAGTAGTCGCAGGGGGAAGAGGAGCAATCAGCCCCAGCATTTT	CASSRRGKRSNQPQHF
TRBJ2-7	15	.	TRBV5-5	.	TGTGCCAGCAGCTTGGTTGTCAGGGACGGGTACGAGCAGTACTTC	CASSLVVRDGYEQYF
TRBJ1-4	12	.	TRBV28	.	TGTGCCAGCAGTTTAAGTGGTGAAAAACTGTTTTTT	CASSLSGEKLFF
TRBJ2-7	14	.	TRBV15	TRBD1	TGTGCCACCAGCCGCCGACAGGGGGGCTACGAGCAGTACTTC	CATSRRQGGYEQYF
TRBJ1-5	15	.	TRBV28	.	TGTGCCAGCAGTTTGGGCGCAGGGAACAATCAGCCCCAGCATTTT	CASSLGAGNNQPQHF
TRBJ1-2	15	once	TRBV9	.	TGTGCCAGCAGCGTAGGGAGGGTTACTAACTATGGCTACACCTTC	CASSVGRVTNYGYTF
TRBJ1-5	13	few	TRBV5-1	.	TGCGCCAGCAGCAACCACCCAGATCAGCCCCAGCATTTT	CASSNHPDQPQHF
TRBJ2-3	19	.	TRBV21-1	.	TGTGCCAGCAGCAAGGTACTTTCTAAGTGTTTCGGGGAAGGAGATACGCAGTATTTT	CASSKVLSKCFGEGDTQYF
TRBJ1-2	16	.	TRBV7-8	.	TGTGCCAGCAGCCTGACCGGCGGCAGAGCTAACTATGGCTACACCTTC	CASSLTGGRANYGYTF
TRBJ2-7	14	.	TRBV6-6	.	TGTGCCAGCAGCACCCAGGGGTCTTCCTACGAGCAGTACTTC	CASSTQGSSYEQYF
TRBJ1-5	14	once	TRBV6-1	.	TGTGCCAGCAGTGTTGCACAGGGCAATCAGCCCCAGCATTTT	CASSVAQGNQPQHF
TRBJ1-4	16	.	TRBV6-6	.	TGTGCCAGCAGTTCCCTCGACGCGCCGTTACGTGAAAAACTGTTTTTT	CASSSLDAPLREKLFF
TRBJ2-4	14	.	TRBV6-5	.	TGTGCCAGCAGTTACGACGGCGGCACAAACATTCAGTACTTC	CASSYDGGTNIQYF